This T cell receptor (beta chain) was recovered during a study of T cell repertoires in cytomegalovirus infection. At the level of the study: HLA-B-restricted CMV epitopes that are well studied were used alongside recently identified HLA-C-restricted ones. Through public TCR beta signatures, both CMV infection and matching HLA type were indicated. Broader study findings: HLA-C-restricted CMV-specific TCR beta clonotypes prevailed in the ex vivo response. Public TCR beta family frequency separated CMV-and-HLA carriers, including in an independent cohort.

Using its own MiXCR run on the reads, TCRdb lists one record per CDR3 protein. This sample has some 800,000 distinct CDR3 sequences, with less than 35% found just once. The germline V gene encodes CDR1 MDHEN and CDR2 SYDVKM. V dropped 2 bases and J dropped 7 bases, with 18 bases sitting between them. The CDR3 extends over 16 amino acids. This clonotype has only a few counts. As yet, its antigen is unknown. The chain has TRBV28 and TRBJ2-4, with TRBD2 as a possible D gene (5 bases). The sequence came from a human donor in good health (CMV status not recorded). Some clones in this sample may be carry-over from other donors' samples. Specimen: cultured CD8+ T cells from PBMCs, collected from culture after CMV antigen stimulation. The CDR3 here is CASSLEGPGIANIQYF. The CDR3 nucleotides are TGTGCCAGCAGTTTAGAGGGCCCGGGGATTGCTAACATTCAGTACTTC. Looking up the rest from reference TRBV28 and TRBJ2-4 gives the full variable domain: DVKVTQSSRYLVKRTGEKVFLECVQDMDHENMFWYRQDPGLGLRLIYFSYDVKMKEKGDIPEGYSVSREKKERFSLILESASTNQTSMYLCASSLEGPGIANIQYFGAGTRLSVL.